The 19 T cell receptor beta chains below come from one sample, sequenced in a study of blood T cell repertoires in COVID-19. Method: immunoSEQ multiplex PCR; TCRdb's copy keeps in-frame clones and lacks some. The sample includes approximately 210,000 clones, around 84% of them seen just once. Sequencing was done on a sample of PBMCs or T cells enriched from blood (not recorded which). The receptor source for this set is a man in his thirties or forties with acute COVID-19.

V is TRBV4-1 and J is TRBJ1-5; D possibly corresponds to TRBD1 (5 bases). The CDR3 extends over 15 amino acids. Germline V lookup: CDR1 MGHRA, CDR2 YSYEKL. The V gene lost 0 bases and the J gene lost 6 bases, with 12 bases spanning the gap. The DNA for the CDR3 is TGCGCCAGCAGCCAAGATGACAGAAGCTCTCAGCCCCAGCATTTT. Its protein product is CASSQDDRSSQPQHF.

V gene TRBV20-1 combines with J gene TRBJ2-1, with D unclear. The CDR3 covers 11 residues. Trimming stripped 4 bases from V and 10 bases from J, with 11 bases between. The V gene's germline CDR1 is DFQATT and CDR2 SNEGSKA (reference sequence). CDR3 nucleotides: TGCAGTGCTACCTTAGTGATAGAGCAGTTCTTC. As protein: CSATLVIEQFF.

The gene calls are TRBV10-3 and TRBJ2-3; TRBD2 matches 8 bases. V shed 11 bases, J shed 2 bases, and the junction held 6 bases outside the gene matches. The CDR3 is 13 residues long. Germline V gene sequence: CDR1 ENHRY, CDR2 SYGVKD. CDR3 nucleotides: TGTGCCGCCGGGGGGGGCTTCACAGATACGCAGTATTTT. Translating gives CAAGGGFTDTQYF.

V usage is TRBV6-5 and J usage is TRBJ1-1; 7 bases align to TRBD1. Germline V gene data show CDR1 as MNHEY and CDR2 as SVGAGI. This CDR3 spans 11 amino acids. J gave up 6 bases and V 6 bases, and 1 base lay outside the gene matches. CDR3 sequence: CASRQGPEAFF. CDR3 coding DNA: TGTGCCAGCAGACAGGGGCCTGAAGCTTTCTTT.

The chain joins TRBV9 to TRBJ1-1; perhaps TRBD1 as D (5 bases). The ends were cut back, 0 bases at V and 3 bases at J, with 12 bases in the middle. This CDR3 has 15 amino acids. Germline assignment: CDR1 SGDLS and CDR2 YYNGEE. The CDR3 bases are TGTGCCAGCAGCGTAGCGGGGGGTTGGTACACTGAAGCTTTCTTT. This codes for CASSVAGGWYTEAFF.

This clone was observed a single time. J is TRBJ1-6 and V is TRBV5-5; 9 positions agree with TRBD1. The CDR3 runs 18 residues. Per the germline V gene, CDR1 is SGHKS and CDR2 is YYEKEE (reference sequence). V trimming: 6 bases; J trimming: 10 bases; junction bases outside the gene matches: 20. The chain's CDR3 is CASNDISAGTGLQSPLHF. As DNA, the CDR3 is TGTGCCAGCAACGACATAAGTGCTGGGACAGGGCTTCAGTCACCCCTCCACTTT.

J is TRBJ1-2 and V is TRBV6-5; the match to TRBD1 covers 12 bases. V was pared by 7 bases and J by 5 bases, with 8 bases of the junction left unmatched. The CDR3 sequence is 15 residues long. Germline V lookup: CDR1 MNHEY, CDR2 SVGAGI. The CDR3 DNA follows: TGTGCCAGCATGGGACAGGGGGCGGGAACTTATGGCTACACCTTC. Encoded protein: CASMGQGAGTYGYTF.

This clone was recorded a few times. The CDR3 loop is CASSQEAVGQPQHF. CDR3 DNA: TGTGCCAGCAGCCAAGAGGCAGTTGGTCAGCCCCAGCATTTT. The genes are TRBV4-2 and TRBJ1-5; D is unclear. Trimming shortened V by 0 bases and J by 6 bases, and 9 bases separated the two germline ends. This CDR3 spans 14 amino acids. CDR1 and CDR2 (germline): LGHNA, YNFKEQ.

The V and J genes are TRBV2 and TRBJ2-5, with no clear D. The CDR3 covers 11 residues. Trimming took 6 bases from V and 7 from J, leaving 9 bases between them. Germline values: CDR1 SNHLY, CDR2 FYNNEI. In DNA form, the CDR3 reads TGTGCCAGCAGACTCCTCGGGACCCAGTACTTC. It specifies CASRLLGTQYF.

The chain joins TRBV5-1 to TRBJ1-3; 7 nucleotides align to TRBD1. The junction had 11 bases not matched to a gene; V was cut back by 4 bases and J by 7 bases. This CDR3 has 15 residues. Germline V gives CDR1 SGHRS, CDR2 YFSETQ. Written as DNA, the CDR3 is TGCGCCAGCAGCCTAACCGGGACAGCGGGCAACACCATATATTTT. Its translation is CASSLTGTAGNTIYF.

This clone was picked up one time. The chain employs TRBV4-1 and TRBJ2-2, with unresolved D. Trimming shortened V by 3 bases and J by 2 bases, and 4 bases separated the two germline ends. CDR1 MGHRA and CDR2 YSYEKL come from the germline V gene. This CDR3 has 13 amino acids. As DNA, the CDR3 is TGCGCCAGCAGCCATCTTAACACCGGGGAGCTGTTTTTT. It encodes CASSHLNTGELFF.

The genes are TRBV7-6 and TRBJ2-2; weak D call: TRBD2 (6 bases). This CDR3 region has 17 residues. Germline V gene sequence: CDR1 SGHVS, CDR2 FNYEAQ. Trimming removed 5 bases at V and 2 bases at J, with 18 bases between. This chain's CDR3 is CASSNKAGTSNTGELFF. Written as DNA, the CDR3 is TGTGCCAGCAGCAACAAGGCCGGCACTAGCAACACCGGGGAGCTGTTTTTT.

V usage is TRBV7-9 and J usage is TRBJ1-1; unclear D gene. The CDR3 loop spans 12 amino acids. The germline gives CDR1 SEHNR, CDR2 FQNEAQ (reference sequence). With 4 bases removed from V and 8 bases from J, the gap between germline ends came to 11 bases. The CDR3 loop is CASSSSLVEAFF. CDR3 coding DNA: TGTGCCAGCAGCTCTAGTCTAGTAGAAGCTTTCTTT.

This chain connects TRBV3-1 (or the pseudogene TRBV3-2) to TRBJ1-1; no reliable D call. The germline V and J ends were trimmed by 4 bases and 4 bases, with 13 bases remaining between them. The CDR3 totals 14 residues. Germline CDR1 is LGHDT and CDR2 is YNNKEL (reference sequence). The DNA for the CDR3 is TGTGCCAGCAGCCCATCTCCTAGGAGCACTGAAGCTTTCTTT. This codes for CASSPSPRSTEAFF.

The J gene is TRBJ2-2, the V gene TRBV10-1, with D perhaps TRBD1 (5 bases). This CDR3 comprises 14 residues. V was clipped by 6 bases and J by 6 bases, with 14 bases between them. The V gene's germline CDR1 is WNHNN and CDR2 SYGVQD (reference sequence). CDR3 region: CASSTGRDSGELFF. The CDR3 coding sequence is TGCGCCAGCAGCACAGGTCGCGATTCCGGGGAGCTGTTTTTT.

In regard to this clone: The same CDR3 arises from other DNA sequences in this sample as well. The chain employs TRBV9 and TRBJ1-3; unclear D gene. Germline V gives CDR1 SGDLS, CDR2 YYNGEE. Trimming shortened V by 0 bases and J by 4 bases, and 11 bases separated the two germline ends. This CDR3 contains 15 residues. As DNA, the CDR3 is TGTGCCAGCAGCGTAGAAGGAGGTGGCGGAAACACCATATATTTT. Translation: CASSVEGGGGNTIYF.

The chain carries TRBV4-1 and TRBJ2-1, with TRBD2 identical over 10 bases. The CDR3 is made up of 16 amino acids. Trimming removed 3 bases from V and 8 bases from J; junction bases left unmatched: 10. Germline lookup yields CDR1 MGHRA and CDR2 YSYEKL. The CDR3 region has the DNA TGCGCCAGCAGCCATTTTGAGCGGGGGGGCGGGGATGAGCAGTTCTTC. Amino acids: CASSHFERGGGDEQFF.

The CDR3 is CAAGRAEYGYTF. CDR3 nucleotide sequence: TGTGCTGCGGGGCGGGCTGAATATGGCTACACCTTC. V and J are TRBV28 and TRBJ1-2; D possibly corresponds to TRBD1 (5 bases). The germline V gene has CDR1 MDHEN and CDR2 SYDVKM. The CDR3 has 12 amino acids.

V gene TRBV7-2 combines with J gene TRBJ2-1, with D maybe TRBD1 (6 bases). Germline V gives CDR1 SGHTA, CDR2 FQGNSA. There are 16 residues in the CDR3. The ends were cut back, 7 bases at V and 4 bases at J, with 20 bases in the middle. The CDR3 DNA reads as TGTGCCAGCAACGTGAGGCACAGGGATCTTTACAATGAGCAGTTCTTC. It is translated as CASNVRHRDLYNEQFF. The complete variable domain, with remaining parts taken from reference TRBV7-2 and TRBJ2-1, reads GAGVSQSPSNKVTEKGKDVELRCDPISGHTALYWYRQSLGQGLEFLIYFQGNSAPDKSGLPSDRFSAERTGGSVSTLTIQRTQQEDSAVYLCASNVRHRDLYNEQFFGPGTRLTVL.